Shown below are 14 T cell receptor beta chains from a single sample sequenced in a study of blood T cell repertoires in COVID-19. Here immunoSEQ multiplex PCR was the method, and the copy in TCRdb shows in-frame clones only, minus some. Here the sample spans about 150,000 clones, approximately 85% being singletons. Material: peripheral blood. These receptors were collected from a woman in her sixties with COVID-19, enrolled during active disease.

V and J are TRBV9 and TRBJ2-1; D is perhaps TRBD2 (5 bases). V shed 2 bases and J shed 1 base, with 10 bases lying between them. This CDR3 contains 15 residues. Germline CDR1 SGDLS, CDR2 YYNGEE. The CDR3 DNA follows: TGTGCCAGCAGCGTGAGCGGTGCGTCCTACAATGAGCAGTTCTTC. Its translation: CASSVSGASYNEQFF.

The chain recombines TRBV15 with TRBJ2-7; 8 nucleotides match TRBD2. The trim removed 2 bases at V and 1 base at J, leaving 4 bases unmatched. Germline loops: CDR1 LNHNV, CDR2 YYDKDF (reference sequence). The CDR3 has 15 amino acids. The CDR3 spells CATSRSGSGSYEQYF. CDR3 nucleotide sequence: TGTGCCACCAGCAGAAGCGGGAGTGGGTCCTACGAGCAGTACTTC.

This chain joins TRBV19 and TRBJ1-4; D gene unclear. Trimming shortened V by 0 bases and J by 0 bases, and 11 bases separated the two germline ends. CDR3 size: 17 residues. CDR1 is LNHDA and CDR2 is SQIVND in the germline V gene (reference sequence). The chain's CDR3 is CASSIDIGGATNEKLFF. In DNA form, the CDR3 reads TGTGCCAGTAGTATAGATATTGGCGGAGCAACTAATGAAAAACTGTTTTTT. Full variable domain (rest looked up from reference TRBV19 and TRBJ1-4): DGGITQSPKYLFRKEGQNVTLSCEQNLNHDAMYWYRQDPGQGLRLIYYSQIVNDFQKGDIAEGYSVSREKKESFPLTVTSAQKNPTAFYLCASSIDIGGATNEKLFFGSGTQLSVL.

The chain carries TRBV20-1 and TRBJ2-7; D remains ambiguous. Germline V CDR1 and CDR2: DFQATT, SNEGSKA (reference sequence). Trimming took off 3 bases at V and 4 bases at J, with 13 bases between the two ends. The CDR3 is 13 amino acids. CDR3 in amino acids: CSASSGAGYEQYV. The CDR3 nucleotides are TGCAGTGCTAGTTCCGGAGCTGGGTACGAGCAGTACGTC.

The CDR3 reads CASSLRTGALTAEAFF. CDR3 DNA: TGTGCCAGCAGCCTTCGGACAGGGGCACTAACAGCTGAAGCTTTCTTT. The chain is built from TRBV5-6 and TRBJ1-1; TRBD1 agrees at 9 bases. V shed 4 bases, J shed 6 bases, and the junction held 13 bases outside the gene matches. CDR3 length equals 16 residues. CDR1 SGHDT and CDR2 YYEEEE come from the germline V gene.

The chain has TRBV19 and TRBJ1-4, with 10 bases fitting TRBD1. Germline V gene sequence: CDR1 LNHDA, CDR2 SQIVND (reference sequence). The CDR3 has 18 residues. V was pared by 6 bases and J by 0 bases, with 10 bases of the junction left unmatched. This chain's CDR3 is CASSLRTGGDATNEKLFF. CDR3 in DNA: TGTGCCAGTAGCCTCCGGACAGGGGGTGACGCAACTAATGAAAAACTGTTTTTT.

The V gene is TRBV2, the J gene TRBJ1-6, with D unresolved. The CDR3 is 16 residues long. Germline-derived CDR1 and CDR2 are SNHLY and FYNNEI. The germline V and J ends were trimmed by 6 bases and 1 base, with 13 bases remaining between them. The chain's CDR3 is CASRAIPASYNSPLHF. In nucleotides, the CDR3 is TGTGCCAGCAGAGCGATCCCAGCGTCCTATAATTCACCCCTCCACTTT. Supplemented by reference TRBV2 and TRBJ1-6, the full variable domain reads EPEVTQTPSHQVTQMGQEVILRCVPISNHLYFYWYRQILGQKVEFLVSFYNNEISEKSEIFDDQFSVERPDGSNFTLKIRSTKLEDSAMYFCASRAIPASYNSPLHFGNGTRLTVT.

The CDR3 nucleotides are TGTGCCAGCAGGACTAGCTTTAACACCGGGGAGCTGTTTTTT. Translated: CASRTSFNTGELFF. The chain has TRBV4-2 and TRBJ2-2, with 7 bases identical to TRBD2. This CDR3 region has 14 residues. V trimming: 6 bases; J trimming: 2 bases; junction bases outside the gene matches: 3. Germline values: CDR1 LGHNA, CDR2 YNFKEQ.

The rearrangement uses TRBV5-1 and TRBJ2-2; perhaps TRBD1 as D (6 bases). Germline CDR1 SGHRS, CDR2 YFSETQ. CDR3 length: 15 residues. The ends were cut back, 4 bases at V and 1 base at J, with 11 bases in the middle. As DNA, the CDR3 is TGCGCCAGCAGCGTGGGACACATGAACACCGGGGAGCTGTTTTTT. Its translation is CASSVGHMNTGELFF.

This clone was detected once. The chain recombines TRBV5-5 with TRBJ1-1; TRBD1 aligns across 11 bases. Germline V gene data show CDR1 as SGHKS and CDR2 as YYEKEE (reference sequence). V was pared by 0 bases and J by 8 bases, with 0 bases of the junction left unmatched. This CDR3 contains 13 residues. CDR3 bases: TGTGCCAGCAGCTTGGGGACAGGGGGCGAAGCTTTCTTT. Translated: CASSLGTGGEAFF.

The rearrangement uses TRBV9 and TRBJ2-1, with D maybe TRBD2 (6 bases). The CDR3 is made up of 14 amino acids. Germline V gene lookup returns CDR1 SGDLS and CDR2 YYNGEE. Trimming took off 4 bases at V and 7 bases at J, with 15 bases between the two ends. The CDR3 nucleotides are TGTGCCAGCAGCCGAACGGGGGAAGGAAATGAGCAGTTCTTC. It yields the protein CASSRTGEGNEQFF.

The chain uses TRBV19 and TRBJ1-3; TRBD1 agrees at 9 bases. The V segment lost 4 bases and the J segment 3 bases; nucleotides outside the gene matches: 13. There are 18 residues in the CDR3. CDR1 and CDR2 from the germline V gene are LNHDA and SQIVND (reference sequence). CDR3 DNA: TGTGCCAGTAGTACCTCGATGGCCGGGACAGGGAGTGGAAACACCATATATTTT. It specifies CASSTSMAGTGSGNTIYF.

The chain couples TRBV7-9 to TRBJ1-6; a possible D gene is TRBD1 (5 bases). The length of the CDR3 is 15 residues. Germline CDR1 is SEHNR and CDR2 is FQNEAQ (reference sequence). The ends were cut back, 5 bases at V and 3 bases at J, with 11 bases in the middle. CDR3 protein: CASSRAGGYNSPLHF. In DNA form, the CDR3 reads TGTGCCAGCAGCCGGGCCGGGGGCTATAATTCACCCCTCCACTTT. Using reference TRBV7-9 and TRBJ1-6 for the parts outside the CDR3, the full variable domain is DTGVSQNPRHKITKRGQNVTFRCDPISEHNRLYWYRQTLGQGPEFLTYFQNEAQLEKSRLLSDRFSAERPKGSFSTLEIQRTEQGDSAMYLCASSRAGGYNSPLHFGNGTRLTVT.

The chain is built from TRBV6-5 and TRBJ2-1, with 7 bases that match TRBD1. The germline gives CDR1 MNHEY, CDR2 SVGAGI. The CDR3 loop spans 14 amino acids. Losses at the gene ends were 8 bases for V and 5 bases for J; bases not matched to a gene: 9. Here the CDR3 reads CASPGTVINNEQFF. CDR3 bases: TGTGCCAGCCCAGGGACAGTTATTAACAATGAGCAGTTCTTC.